The following is a T cell receptor (beta chain) sequence with its context. The antigen is undetermined. The CDR3 sequence is 13 residues long. V gave up 3 bases and J gave up 4 bases, with 9 bases separating them. This entry belongs to a study of post-analysis software for immune sequencing data. About the study: Relapsing-remitting, secondary progressive and progressive-relapsing forms of multiple sclerosis all featured among disease courses. Whole-study results and caveats: Five or six TRBV segments, TRBV5-6, TRBV5-1 and TRBV20-1 among them, were found more frequent in patients than controls. Those samples that were prepared in the same batch co-clustered strongly by F measure. Patients with multiple sclerosis recorded significantly lower normalized Chao1 diversity than controls, the study found.

cDNA libraries of TCR beta carried unique molecular identifiers. Input populations of about 0.85 to 11 million T cells gave rise to around 480,000 cDNA molecules. TCRdb re-derived calls from the PCR reads in MiXCR, one entry per CDR3 protein. The repertoire includes under 900,000 distinct CDR3 sequences, 53% of them detected once, and approximately 4.4% sits in the top ten. This sequence was found in a girl aged 10-17 years with multiple sclerosis. The V call is TRBV12-3 or TRBV12-4, the J call TRBJ1-2; D not certain. Sequencing used blood. This chain's CDR3 is CASSFNSVYGYTF. CDR3 nucleotides: TGTGCCAGCAGTTTCAATTCGGTCTATGGCTACACCTTC.